These 20 T cell receptor beta chains came from one sample sequenced in a study of T-cell memory formation after mild COVID-19 (dated by TCRdb to the early 2020s). The library was built by means of 5' RACE. The sequencer was an Illumina NovaSeq 6000. TCRdb applied fastp at Q25 and MiXCR to the public reads, then kept only in-frame beta chains. Entries that share a CDR3 protein sequence are merged under the most common genes and DNA. For this sample the table gives about 270,000 distinct CDR3 sequences, of which over 15% were detected only once. In total, the top ten clones hold around 23% of the sample. What was sequenced was PBMCs or a T cell subset sorted from them (not recorded which). These receptors came from a man aged 18 to 35 who had mild COVID-19 (a few samples of this study predate the infection). The sample titles of this study are shuffled in the database, so cell type and time point are left out; the donor was told from shared clones.

This clonotype was seen a few times. V and J are TRBV9 and TRBJ2-3; D unresolved. This CDR3 spans 13 amino acids. From germline, CDR1 is SGDLS and CDR2 YYNGEE. V lost 0 bases, J lost 1 base, and 3 bases lay in between. The CDR3 DNA sequence: TGTGCCAGCAGCGTAGACGGCACAGATACGCAGTATTTT. Translation: CASSVDGTDTQYF.

This clonotype has more than one count but fewer than ten. Here the CDR3 reads CASSFSGTRTDTQYF. CDR3 coding DNA: TGTGCCAGCAGCTTTAGCGGGACCCGCACAGATACGCAGTATTTT. The V call is TRBV7-2, the J call TRBJ2-3; 8 nucleotides line up with TRBD2. The CDR3 is 15 residues long. Germline-derived CDR1 and CDR2 are SGHTA and FQGNSA. With V trimmed by 3 bases and J by 1 base, 3 bases remained unmatched.

The chain uses TRBV24-1 and TRBJ1-3; D perhaps matches TRBD1 (5 bases). This CDR3 is 16 amino acids long. Trimming stripped 5 bases from V and 0 bases from J, with 13 bases between. From germline, CDR1 is KGHDR and CDR2 SFDVKD. CDR3 sequence: CATSGKTAISGNTIYF. In DNA, the CDR3 is TGTGCCACCAGTGGTAAGACAGCGATCTCTGGAAACACCATATATTTT.

The chain combines TRBV12-3 or TRBV12-4 with TRBJ2-5; 9 bases agree with TRBD1. Germline trimming cut 7 bases from V and 5 bases from J; bases unmatched to any gene: 11. This CDR3 has 15 amino acids. CDR3 nucleotide sequence: TGTGCCAGCACTGGGACAGGGATTGGGTTTGAGACCCAGTACTTC. Its translation: CASTGTGIGFETQYF.

The chain combines TRBV18 with TRBJ1-6; 10 bases are a match to TRBD1. The CDR3 totals 15 residues. Looked up from germline, CDR1 is KGHSH and CDR2 is LQKENI. V was pared by 3 bases and J by 9 bases, with 5 bases of the junction left unmatched. The CDR3 nucleotides read TGTGCCAGCTCACCTGGGACAGGGGCGGGTTCACCCCTCCACTTT. Its translation: CASSPGTGAGSPLHF.

The genes are TRBV7-2 and TRBJ2-2; maybe TRBD2 (5 bases). The CDR3 length is 13 residues. In germline, CDR1 is SGHTA, CDR2 FQGNSA. The ends were cut back, 5 bases at V and 7 bases at J, with 11 bases in the middle. For the CDR3, the DNA is TGTGCCAGCAGCCGGGGATCGGGCGGGGAGCTGTTTTTT. Translating it yields CASSRGSGGELFF.

The chain joins TRBV20-1 to TRBJ2-7; a weak D match, TRBD1 (6 bases). In germline, CDR1 is DFQATT, CDR2 SNEGSKA (reference sequence). This CDR3 contains 13 residues. V was clipped by 3 bases and J by 7 bases, with 16 bases between them. CDR3 loop: CSASTTGSREQYF. In DNA form, the CDR3 reads TGCAGTGCTAGTACGACAGGCTCCCGGGAGCAGTACTTC.

The V and J genes are TRBV5-1 and TRBJ1-4; D gene unclear. V was shortened by 0 bases and J by 6 bases, with 6 bases between the two germline ends. The germline CDR1 and CDR2 sequences are SGHRS and YFSETQ. The CDR3 consists of 13 residues. The CDR3, as DNA: TGCGCCAGCAGCTTGGACTCTTATGAAAAACTGTTTTTT. It is translated as CASSLDSYEKLFF.

In its sample, this clonotype was seen many times. The J gene is TRBJ2-1, the V gene TRBV25-1; D is uncertain. The V gene's germline CDR1 is MGHDK and CDR2 SYGVNS. V gave up 1 base and J gave up 10 bases, with 17 bases separating them. This CDR3 region has 15 residues. The CDR3 reads CASSEFQDPRGEQFF. Written as DNA, the CDR3 is TGTGCCAGCAGTGAATTCCAGGACCCGCGTGGGGAGCAGTTCTTC. Using reference TRBV25-1 and TRBJ2-1 for the parts outside the CDR3, the full variable domain is EADIYQTPRYLVIGTGKKITLECSQTMGHDKMYWYQQDPGMELHLIHYSYGVNSTEKGDLSSESTVSRIRTEHFPLTLESARPSHTSQYLCASSEFQDPRGEQFFGPGTRLTVL.

The chain is built from TRBV7-9 and TRBJ2-7; D is perhaps TRBD1 or TRBD2 (5 bases each). There are 14 residues in the CDR3. Per germline, CDR1 SEHNR and CDR2 FQNEAQ (reference sequence). V lost 1 base to trimming and J lost 0 bases, with 7 bases between them. Here the CDR3 reads CASSLDGGSYEQYV. The CDR3 bases are TGTGCCAGCAGCTTAGATGGGGGCTCCTACGAGCAGTACGTC.

This clonotype was counted a few times. The rearrangement joins TRBV2 to TRBJ2-2; D remains ambiguous. This CDR3 comprises 14 residues. Trimming took off 4 bases at V and 4 bases at J, with 10 bases between the two ends. Germline CDR1 is SNHLY and CDR2 is FYNNEI. The CDR3 spells CASSGSASTGELFF. As DNA, the CDR3 is TGTGCCAGCAGTGGTTCGGCGTCCACCGGGGAGCTGTTTTTT.

This clonotype showed up just a few times. The chain is built from TRBV5-6 and TRBJ1-5, with unresolved D. The V and J ends lost 0 bases and 7 bases respectively, with 8 bases between them. Looked up from germline, CDR1 is SGHDT and CDR2 is YYEEEE. The CDR3 covers 13 residues. In nucleotides, the CDR3 is TGTGCCAGCAGCTTGGACGAGCGGCAGCCCCAGCATTTT. Protein product: CASSLDERQPQHF.

The chain joins TRBV4-2 to TRBJ2-5; D unresolved. Germline lookup yields CDR1 LGHNA and CDR2 YNFKEQ. CDR3 length equals 15 residues. Trimming pared 5 bases from V and 5 bases from J, leaving 18 bases between. The CDR3 region is CASSKGPSGEETQYF. The CDR3 DNA follows: TGTGCCAGCAGCAAAGGGCCTTCCGGCGAGGAGACCCAGTACTTC.

This clonotype was seen only a few times. The chain is built from TRBV11-2 and TRBJ2-3, with 10 bases identical to TRBD1. CDR3 length equals 16 residues. Germline-derived CDR1 and CDR2 are SGHAT and FQNNGV. V trimming: 5 bases; J trimming: 5 bases; junction bases outside the gene matches: 10. The CDR3 region has the DNA TGTGCCAGCAGCGTTAGACAGGGGGCGATGATAGATACGCAGTATTTT. It is translated as CASSVRQGAMIDTQYF.

In this sample, this clonotype turned up many times. This rearrangement joins TRBV6-2 or TRBV6-3 to TRBJ2-3, with no clear D. The CDR3 is 12 residues long. V lost 7 bases and J lost 6, with 11 bases in between. CDR1 is MNHEY and CDR2 is SVGEGT in the germline V gene. As DNA, the CDR3 is TGTGCCAGCACCTACTCTCTCGATACGCAGTATTTT. It translates to CASTYSLDTQYF.

CDR3 in amino acids: CSARTTRFTETQYF. CDR3 nucleotides: TGCAGTGCTAGAACGACTAGATTTACGGAGACCCAGTACTTC. This rearrangement joins TRBV20-1 to TRBJ2-5; D is perhaps TRBD2 (6 bases). The V end was cut by 2 bases, the J end by 5 bases, with 15 bases between. There are 14 residues in the CDR3. The germline V gene has CDR1 DFQATT and CDR2 SNEGSKA (reference sequence).

The chain has TRBV3-1 and TRBJ2-2, with D possibly being TRBD1 (6 bases). The V gene lost 4 bases and the J gene lost 7 bases, with 10 bases spanning the gap. The V gene's germline CDR1 is LGHDT and CDR2 YNNKEL (reference sequence). There are 13 residues in the CDR3. The CDR3 loop is CASSLNRDGELFF. CDR3 coding DNA: TGTGCCAGCAGCCTGAACAGGGACGGGGAGCTGTTTTTT.

V is TRBV12-3 or TRBV12-4 and J is TRBJ2-3; perhaps D is TRBD1 or TRBD2 (6 bases each). V was pared by 8 bases and J by 0 bases, with 21 bases between. CDR3 length equals 17 residues. CDR3 residues: CASRGPSWGRSTDTQYF. The CDR3 DNA reads as TGTGCCAGCCGGGGGCCGAGTTGGGGGCGTAGCACAGATACGCAGTATTTT.

This clonotype was detected only a few times. This chain joins TRBV24-1 and TRBJ2-7, with D possibly called TRBD1 or TRBD2 (5 bases each). The V end lost 5 bases, the J end lost 7 bases, and 14 bases lay between the germline ends. This CDR3 contains 13 residues. Per the germline V gene, CDR1 is KGHDR and CDR2 is SFDVKD. The CDR3 coding sequence is TGTGCCACCAGTGGGAACAGAGGGGAGGAGCAGTACGTC. As protein: CATSGNRGEEQYV.

This sequence joins TRBV12-3 or TRBV12-4 and TRBJ2-3; TRBD2 matches at 14 bases. This CDR3 is 17 amino acids long. V was clipped by 9 bases and J by 6 bases; unmatched bases: 14. CDR3 coding DNA: TGTGCCAGGGCCGCGACTAGCGGGGGGGCTGGGCCCGATACGCAGTATTTT. Its protein is CARAATSGGAGPDTQYF.